Shown below are 5 T cell receptor beta chains from a single sample sequenced in a study of tumor and adjacent non-tumor tissue in lung cancer. A modified ARM-PCR protocol with three rounds of nested PCR amplified TCRbeta. TCRdb passed the multiplex PCR reads through MiXCR, listing each CDR3 protein once. The sample shows under 250,000 distinct CDR3 sequences, about 71% of them seen only once. No cell sorting was done before RNA was extracted from the tissue. What was sequenced was lung tumor tissue. Receptors were obtained from a man aged 55 to 70 with non-small cell lung cancer.

This clonotype was picked up one time. The V call is TRBV20-1, the J call TRBJ2-7; 9 nucleotides line up with TRBD1. CDR1 and CDR2 (germline): DFQATT, SNEGSKA (reference sequence). The CDR3 has 12 residues. For the CDR3, the DNA is TGCAATGTTACGGGACAGGGTTACGAGCAGTACTTC. Its translation is CNVTGQGYEQYF.

CDR3 protein: CASSLRVRTSQPSYEQYF. The DNA of the CDR3 is TGTGCCAGCAGCTTACGCGTTCGGACTAGCCAGCCCTCCTACGAGCAGTACTTC. V usage is TRBV13 and J usage is TRBJ2-7; 8 bases line up with TRBD2. The length of the CDR3 is 18 residues. In germline, CDR1 is PRHDT, CDR2 FYEKMQ (reference sequence). V dropped 2 bases and J dropped 0; count of bases not matched to a gene: 12. Full variable domain (rest looked up from reference TRBV13 and TRBJ2-7): AAGVIQSPRHLIKEKRETATLKCYPIPRHDTVYWYQQGPGQDPQFLISFYEKMQSDKGSIPDRFSAQQFSDYHSELNMSSLELGDSALYFCASSLRVRTSQPSYEQYFGPGTRLTVT.

The chain joins TRBV20-1 to TRBJ2-1; 8 bases line up with TRBD1. Trimming cost V 5 bases and J 0 bases; bases outside gene matches: 9. Germline-derived CDR1 and CDR2 are DFQATT and SNEGSKA (reference sequence). This CDR3 comprises 16 residues. The CDR3 spells CSAPPGQGSSYNEQFF. The DNA for the CDR3 is TGCAGTGCTCCGCCCGGACAGGGAAGCTCCTACAATGAGCAGTTCTTC.

To note about this clonotype: A much larger clone lies one base from this, so it may be a read error. Because it lacks the conserved phenylalanine or tryptophan at the end, this CDR3 is likely a read error. V and J are TRBV12-3 or TRBV12-4 and TRBJ2-7, with TRBD2 matching 8 bases. This CDR3 has 15 amino acids. The J segment lost 1 base and the V segment lost 4 bases, leaving 6 bases of the junction unmatched. The CDR3 region is CASSWLAGPSYEQYI. CDR3 bases: TGTGCCAGCAGTTGGCTAGCGGGTCCTTCCTACGAGCAGTACATC.

This clonotype was counted at least ten times. The J gene is TRBJ1-2, the V gene TRBV6-1; TRBD1 is a possible D gene (5 bases). The CDR3 has 14 amino acids. CDR1 is MNHNS and CDR2 is SASEGT in the germline V gene. Trimming left V 4 bases short and J 4 bases short, with 13 bases between. The CDR3 sequence: CASSGGGVGYGYTF. CDR3 nucleotide sequence: TGTGCCAGCAGTGGAGGAGGGGTGGGCTATGGCTACACCTTC.